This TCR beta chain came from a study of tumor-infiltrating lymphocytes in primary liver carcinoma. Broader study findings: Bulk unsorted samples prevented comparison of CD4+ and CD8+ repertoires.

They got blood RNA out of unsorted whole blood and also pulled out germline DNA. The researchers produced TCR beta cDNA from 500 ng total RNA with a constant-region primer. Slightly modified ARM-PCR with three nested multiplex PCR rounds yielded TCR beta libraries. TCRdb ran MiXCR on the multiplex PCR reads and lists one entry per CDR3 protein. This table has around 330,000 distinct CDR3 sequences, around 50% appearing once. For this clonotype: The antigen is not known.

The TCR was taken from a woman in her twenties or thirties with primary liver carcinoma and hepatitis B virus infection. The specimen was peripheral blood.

This CDR3 reads CASSPGWDRKDTQYF. As DNA, the CDR3 is TGTGCCAGCAGCCCGGGCTGGGACCGCAAAGATACGCAGTATTTT. The rearrangement links TRBV7-9 to TRBJ2-3, with D tentatively TRBD1 or TRBD2 (5 bases each). The CDR3 runs 15 residues. Germline values: CDR1 SEHNR, CDR2 FQNEAQ (reference sequence). The V and J ends lost 5 bases and 5 bases respectively, with 17 bases between them.